These T cell receptor beta chains were read from a single sample in a study of CD8 T cells in ankylosing spondylitis. TCRdb itself ran the 5' RACE reads through MiXCR, one entry per CDR3 protein. Here the sample spans more than 35,000 distinct CDR3 sequences, 4.5% to 6% being singletons. The source material was blood, either unsorted or a sorted T cell fraction (not recorded which). Receptor source: a male donor with ankylosing spondylitis or in good health (not recorded which). Both conserved end residues are part of each CDR3. Each record gives: V gene, J gene, clone size, CDR3 protein. Where a row states a size, it is once, few, many or the class of an expanded clone; other rows omit it.

TRBV5-1	TRBJ2-5	medium-sized	CASRDWGRGEETQYF
TRBV28	TRBJ2-5	many	CASSSSVGLGSLETQYF
TRBV20-1	TRBJ2-1	many	CSATRGSEQFF
TRBV7-3	TRBJ1-5	many	CASSSRDRGSYQPQHF
TRBV20-1	TRBJ2-3	many	CSARPGDTQYF
TRBV14	TRBJ2-1	many	CASSQARGREQFF
TRBV7-2	TRBJ2-3	many	CASSFLGLVTDTQYF
TRBV7-9	TRBJ2-7	many	CASSPVRPPSGPTYEQYF
TRBV18	TRBJ1-2	many	CASSPWTGFNYGYTF
TRBV7-3	TRBJ2-2	NA	CASSLDHNGELFF
TRBV28	TRBJ2-1	many	CATDGSGSKNEQFF
TRBV20-1	TRBJ2-5	many	CSARDPTSGGAGGETQYF
TRBV6-7	TRBJ2-3	many	CASSPFRADTQYF
TRBV23-1	TRBJ2-2	many	CASSHWRTGGNGELFF
TRBV7-2	TRBJ1-5	many	CASSLNPGGVEPQHF
TRBV5-1	TRBJ2-2	many	CASSLGQMNTGELFF
TRBV11-2	TRBJ2-7	many	CASSFLTGTSSYEQYF
TRBV11-2	TRBJ1-4	many	CASSWGQGTEKLFF
TRBV2	TRBJ2-1	many	CASTSRQGNTEQFF
TRBV12-3/TRBV12-4	TRBJ1-5	many	CASRWTAYSNQPQHF
TRBV7-7	TRBJ2-2	many	CASSTGNGELFF
TRBV6-2/TRBV6-3	TRBJ2-1	large	CASSNLGLYNEQFF
TRBV7-6	TRBJ2-7	many	CASSLQTDYEQYF
TRBV6-6	TRBJ2-5	many	CASTWSQETQYF
TRBV7-6	TRBJ1-4	many	CASSLWGPGATNEKLFF
TRBV7-9	TRBJ2-7	many	CASSLDQLQEQYF
TRBV14	TRBJ1-4	many	CASSQVWGTEEKLFF
TRBV12-3/TRBV12-4	TRBJ1-4	many	CASSPDRSGEKLFF
TRBV15	TRBJ2-2	many	CATSRDLAGASTGELFF
TRBV5-1	TRBJ2-2	many	CASSPRNREGAGELFF
TRBV5-1	TRBJ2-5	many	CASSLEGPREETQYF
TRBV20-1	TRBJ2-3	many	CSAGRSTDTQYF
TRBV12-3/TRBV12-4	TRBJ2-5	many	CASRPDSQETQYF
TRBV24-1	TRBJ2-7	many	CATRRASGYYEQYF
TRBV6-2/TRBV6-3	TRBJ2-1	many	CASSASGQPTGEQFF
TRBV10-2	TRBJ2-7	many	CASTPGGVNEQYF
TRBV30	TRBJ2-3	many	CAWSRHPLTSGRANTHTDTQYF
TRBV29-1	TRBJ2-1	many	CSASLAGGLNEQFF
TRBV5-1	TRBJ2-5	many	CASSLRSETQYF
TRBV25-1	TRBJ1-1	many	CASSEQGVNTEAFF
TRBV28	TRBJ1-5	many	CASSFVRGSDQPQHF
TRBV7-3	TRBJ2-2	many	CASSQTSSRELFF
TRBV20-1	TRBJ1-2	many	CSGSDTFYGYTF
TRBV7-2	TRBJ2-3	many	CASSLGPTDTQYF
TRBV28	TRBJ2-1	many	CASLREGGPYNEQFF
TRBV3-1	TRBJ1-5	many	CASSQDSRVSQPQHF
TRBV7-9	TRBJ2-1	many	CASSLGWERSSYNEQFF
TRBV7-9	TRBJ2-2	many	CASSSLAGTNTGELFF
TRBV27	TRBJ2-3	many	CASSFGSHTDTQYF
TRBV24-1	TRBJ2-6	many	CATSDSSGANVLTF
TRBV12-3/TRBV12-4	TRBJ1-6	many	CASRIGLYNSPLHF
TRBV4-2	TRBJ2-4	many	CASSQDKGFWQGTAQYF
TRBV28	TRBJ1-2	many	CASSPPGTGGGYTF
TRBV5-5	TRBJ2-3	many	CASSLNPLLTDTQYF
TRBV4-3	TRBJ2-7	many	CASSQVIGGGSSYEQYF
TRBV12-3/TRBV12-4	TRBJ2-5	many	CASSHWGTGVQETQYF
TRBV27	TRBJ1-3	many	CASSITGPARPPGNTIYF
TRBV3-1	TRBJ1-1	many	CASSQFSQGRTEAFF
TRBV6-5	TRBJ2-2	many	CASSYRWANTGELFF
TRBV15	TRBJ1-3	few	CATSRDGGVGGNTIYF